A single TCR beta chain is shown here with its context. Its specificity is unknown. The sequenced fragment ends 3 residues before the CDR3 boundary, so the rest is inferred from the germline J gene. These data are taken from a study of T cells in women clearing cervical HPV infection. Study information: Only a few women had HLA typing results available. Findings and limits, study-wide: Richness differences could reflect unmeasured T-cell content per sample. Cases carried less TRBV6-7 than controls: approximately 0.1% versus 0.16%. Combining TCR richness with V gene abundances gave approximately 0.84 AUC.

Sequencing was performed with immunoSEQ multiplex PCR; in TCRdb, only in-frame clones are kept and a portion is missing. This table holds about 36,000 clones. CDR1 is SEHNR, CDR2 FQNEAQ, per germline (reference sequence). This CDR3 has 15 residues. Trimming took 5 bases from V and 4 from J; bases not matched to a gene: 6. This TCR was sampled from a woman aged 18 to 75 with a cervical HPV16 infection that either progressed to CIN3+ or cleared (not recorded which). Material for sequencing was blood buffy coat. This sequence joins TRBV7-9 and TRBJ2-2; 8 positions match TRBD1. The part of the CDR3 DNA that was read is TGTGCCAGCAGCAATCAGGGGGCGGGCACCGGGGAG. Translated, it gives CASSNQGAGTGE. The whole CDR3 reads CASSNQGAGTGELFF.